This entry is about one T cell receptor (beta chain). Its antigen is unknown. This sample was included in a study of shared clonotypes between healthy human individuals. The overall study: Aged between 18 and 49, the donors were a couple of women and three men.

CDR1 and CDR2 (germline): MNHNS, SASEGT. Losses at the gene ends were 4 bases for V and 4 bases for J; bases not matched to a gene: 5. The CDR3 runs 16 residues. Template amounts of roughly 300 ng DNA, tens of thousands of T cell genomes, were employed in unsorted PBMC replicate PCRs. Libraries were prepared by immunoSEQ multiplex PCR; TCRdb keeps only in-frame clonotypes and omits some of them. The repertoire has some 490,000 clones, approximately 82% of them found once; the top ten carry around 12%. Broader study findings: Among donors, sharing of clonotypes was expected to be affected by sequencing depth.

All the donors were Caucasian adults who lived in Nashville, Tennessee. The gene calls are TRBV6-1 and TRBJ2-5; 14 bases are shared with TRBD2. Source material: PBMCs. The receptor's source is a woman aged 40 to 50 in good health. Some clones in this sample may be carry-over from other donors' samples. The DNA for the CDR3 is TGTGCCAGCAGTGTTGGGACTAGCGGGAGAGGAGAGACCCAGTACTTC. As protein: CASSVGTSGRGETQYF.